Below are 9 T cell receptor beta chains sequenced from a single sample in a study of T cell responses to AZD1222 COVID-19 vaccine. Profiling relied on immunoSEQ multiplex PCR, and the TCRdb table lists in-frame clones only, not all of them. This table has tens of thousands of clones, more than 85% appearing once. This sample comprised peripheral blood, obtained 28 days after the second AZD1222 dose. The receptors come from an adult who received the AZD1222 COVID-19 vaccine.

J is TRBJ2-6 and V is TRBV5-6; D might be TRBD1 or TRBD2, each matching 5 bases. CDR3 length equals 16 residues. V shed 1 base and J shed 2 bases, with 10 bases lying between them. The V gene's germline CDR1 is SGHDT and CDR2 YYEEEE. CDR3 sequence (DNA): TGTGCCAGCAGCTTGCGCCTGGGGGCTGGGGCCAACGTCCTGACTTTC. It encodes CASSLRLGAGANVLTF.

The chain recombines TRBV14 with TRBJ1-2, with a possible D match to TRBD1 (6 bases). This CDR3 is 16 amino acids long. Germline V CDR1 and CDR2: SGHDN, FVKESK. V shed 5 bases and J shed 0 bases, with 16 bases lying between them. The CDR3 DNA reads TGTGCCAGCAGCACAGTTACAGGGCCGACTAACTATGGCTACACCTTC. Encoded protein: CASSTVTGPTNYGYTF.

This rearrangement joins TRBV2 to TRBJ1-1; unclear D gene. The CDR3 is 12 residues long. V was pared by 5 bases and J by 5 bases, with 9 bases between. Germline loops: CDR1 SNHLY, CDR2 FYNNEI. The CDR3 protein is CASSYTGTEAFF. The DNA for the CDR3 is TGTGCCAGCAGTTACACGGGGACTGAAGCTTTCTTT.

This sequence joins TRBV28 and TRBJ2-3; 7 bases match TRBD2. Germline V gene lookup returns CDR1 MDHEN and CDR2 SYDVKM. The ends lost 4 bases at V and 0 bases at J; junction bases unmatched: 16. CDR3 length: 19 amino acids. The CDR3 DNA follows: TGTGCCAGCAGTTATAGCCCCCGTGGCGGGGGAAAGAGCACAGATACGCAGTATTTT. It specifies CASSYSPRGGGKSTDTQYF.

This sequence joins TRBV30 and TRBJ2-7; possible D gene TRBD1, 5 bases. Germline-derived CDR1 and CDR2 are GTSNPN and SVGIG (reference sequence). Trimming shortened V by 6 bases and J by 0 bases, and 6 bases separated the two germline ends. This CDR3 is built from 11 residues. The DNA for the CDR3 is TGTGCCTGTGACAGCTCCTACGAGCAGTACTTC. Translated, it gives CACDSSYEQYF.

This sequence joins TRBV27 and TRBJ1-6; no clear D. Germline CDR1 reads MNHEY; CDR2 reads SMNVEV (reference sequence). CDR3 length: 14 amino acids. Trimming removed 7 bases at V and 10 bases at J, with 17 bases between. The CDR3 nucleotides are TGTGCCAGCACCCGGTTGGCCCCCCCGTCACCCCTCCACTTT. It yields the protein CASTRLAPPSPLHF.

The count of this clone is one. The rearrangement uses TRBV18 and TRBJ2-1; TRBD2 matches at 14 bases. The CDR3 runs 15 residues. V was pared by 3 bases and J by 9 bases, with 4 bases of the junction left unmatched. Looked up from germline, CDR1 is KGHSH and CDR2 is LQKENI. CDR3 bases: TGTGCCAGCTCACCGACTAGCGGGGGGGCAGGTGAGCAGTTCTTC. It translates to CASSPTSGGAGEQFF. Drawing the rest from reference TRBV18 and TRBJ2-1, the complete variable domain is NAGVMQNPRHLVRRRGQEARLRCSPMKGHSHVYWYRQLPEEGLKFMVYLQKENIIDESGMPKERFSAEFPKEGPSILRIQQVVRGDSAAYFCASSPTSGGAGEQFFGPGTRLTVL.

This clone was counted a few times. The rearrangement joins TRBV18 to TRBJ1-3; the D gene is possibly TRBD1 (5 bases). This CDR3 is 14 amino acids long. V lost 3 bases and J 10 bases, leaving 16 bases between the germline ends. Looked up from germline, CDR1 is KGHSH and CDR2 is LQKENI. In DNA form, the CDR3 reads TGTGCCAGCTCACCCCTCGCGGAGGGGAGGACCATATATTTT. Amino acids: CASSPLAEGRTIYF.

This chain connects TRBV28 to TRBJ2-5; 7 bases map to TRBD1. Germline V gene data show CDR1 as MDHEN and CDR2 as SYDVKM. CDR3 length: 15 residues. With 5 bases clipped from V and 2 bases from J, the junction kept 8 bases outside the gene matches. CDR3 sequence (DNA): TGTGCCAGCAGTCCCCCCCCGACAGGGCAAGAGACCCAGTACTTC. It translates to CASSPPPTGQETQYF. The full variable domain, completed using reference TRBV28 and TRBJ2-5, is DVKVTQSSRYLVKRTGEKVFLECVQDMDHENMFWYRQDPGLGLRLIYFSYDVKMKEKGDIPEGYSVSREKKERFSLILESASTNQTSMYLCASSPPPTGQETQYFGPGTRLLVL.